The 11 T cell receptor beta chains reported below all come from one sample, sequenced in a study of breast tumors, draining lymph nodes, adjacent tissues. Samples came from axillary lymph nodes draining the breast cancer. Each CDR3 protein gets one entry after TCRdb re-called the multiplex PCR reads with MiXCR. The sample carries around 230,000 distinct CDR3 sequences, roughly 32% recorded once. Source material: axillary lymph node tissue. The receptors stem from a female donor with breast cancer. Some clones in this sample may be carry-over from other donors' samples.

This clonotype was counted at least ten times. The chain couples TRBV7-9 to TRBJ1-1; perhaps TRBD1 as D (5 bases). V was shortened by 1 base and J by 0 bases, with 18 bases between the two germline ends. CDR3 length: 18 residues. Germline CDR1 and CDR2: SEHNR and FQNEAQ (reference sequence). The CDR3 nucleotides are TGTGCCAGCAGCTTAGGTAGTACCCGGGGCTCCATGAACACTGAAGCTTTCTTT. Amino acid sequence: CASSLGSTRGSMNTEAFF.

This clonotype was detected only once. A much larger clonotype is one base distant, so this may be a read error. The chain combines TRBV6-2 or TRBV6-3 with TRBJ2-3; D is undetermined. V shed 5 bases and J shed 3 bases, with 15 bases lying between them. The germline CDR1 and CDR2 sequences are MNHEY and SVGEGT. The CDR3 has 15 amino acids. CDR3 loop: CASSPTLRRTDTQYF. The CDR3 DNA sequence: TGTGCCAGCAGTCCCACGCTTCGACGGACAGATACGCAGTATTTT.

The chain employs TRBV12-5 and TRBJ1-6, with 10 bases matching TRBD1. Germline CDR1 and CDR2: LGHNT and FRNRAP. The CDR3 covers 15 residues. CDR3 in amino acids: CATPGQGGYNSPLHF. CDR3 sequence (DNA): TGTGCAACACCAGGACAGGGGGGCTATAATTCACCCCTCCACTTT.

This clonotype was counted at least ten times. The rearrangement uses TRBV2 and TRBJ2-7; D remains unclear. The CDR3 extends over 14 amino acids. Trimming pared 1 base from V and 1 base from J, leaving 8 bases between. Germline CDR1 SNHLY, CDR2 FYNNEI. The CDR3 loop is CASSEDTHSYEQYF. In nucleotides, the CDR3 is TGTGCCAGCAGTGAAGACACCCATTCCTACGAGCAGTACTTC.

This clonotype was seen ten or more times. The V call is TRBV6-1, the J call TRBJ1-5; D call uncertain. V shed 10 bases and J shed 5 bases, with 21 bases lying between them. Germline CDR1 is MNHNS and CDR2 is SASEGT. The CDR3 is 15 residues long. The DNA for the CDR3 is TGTGCCACTACCACGATCGGCAGGACTTATCAGCCCCAGCATTTT. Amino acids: CATTTIGRTYQPQHF.

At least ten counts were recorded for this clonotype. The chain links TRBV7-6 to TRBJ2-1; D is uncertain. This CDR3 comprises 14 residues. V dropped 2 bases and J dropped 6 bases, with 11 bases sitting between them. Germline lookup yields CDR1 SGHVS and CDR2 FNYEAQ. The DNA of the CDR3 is TGTGCCAGCAGCTTAAGTTATACGCGCAATGAGCAGTTCTTC. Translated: CASSLSYTRNEQFF.

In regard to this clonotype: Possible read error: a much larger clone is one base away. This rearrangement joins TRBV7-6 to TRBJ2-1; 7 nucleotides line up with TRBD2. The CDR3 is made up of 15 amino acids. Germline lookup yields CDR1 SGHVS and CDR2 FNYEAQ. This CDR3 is CAGSLKAGFPNEQFF. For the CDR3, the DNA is TGTGCCGGCAGCTTAAAAGCGGGATTTCCCAATGAGCAGTTCTTC.

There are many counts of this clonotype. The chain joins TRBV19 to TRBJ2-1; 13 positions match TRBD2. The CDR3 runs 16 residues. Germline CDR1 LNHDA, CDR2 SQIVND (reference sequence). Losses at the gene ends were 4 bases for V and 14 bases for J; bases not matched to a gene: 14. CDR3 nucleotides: TGTGCCAGTAGTAGAGTCGGACTAGCGGGAGATCTTCGAAAGTTCTTC. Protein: CASSRVGLAGDLRKFF.

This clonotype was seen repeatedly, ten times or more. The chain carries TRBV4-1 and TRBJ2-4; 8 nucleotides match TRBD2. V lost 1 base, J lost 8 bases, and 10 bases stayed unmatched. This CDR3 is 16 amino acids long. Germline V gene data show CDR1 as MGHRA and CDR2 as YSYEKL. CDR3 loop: CASSQVPGRAVDIQYF. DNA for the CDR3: TGCGCCAGCAGCCAAGTCCCCGGGAGGGCCGTAGACATTCAGTACTTC.

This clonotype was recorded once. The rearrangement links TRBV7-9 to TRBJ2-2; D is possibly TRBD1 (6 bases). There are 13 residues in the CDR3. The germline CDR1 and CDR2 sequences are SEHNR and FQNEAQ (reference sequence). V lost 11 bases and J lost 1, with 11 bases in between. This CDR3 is CAGLGQNTGELFF. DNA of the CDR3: TGTGCCGGCTTGGGACAGAACACCGGGGAGCTGTTTTTT.

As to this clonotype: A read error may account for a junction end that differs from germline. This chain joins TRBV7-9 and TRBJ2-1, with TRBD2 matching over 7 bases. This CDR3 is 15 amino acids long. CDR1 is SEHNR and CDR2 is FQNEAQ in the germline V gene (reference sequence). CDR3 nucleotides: TGTGCCAGCAGCCCCGGCGGGAGCTCCTACAATGAGCGGTTCTTC. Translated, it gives CASSPGGSSYNERFF.